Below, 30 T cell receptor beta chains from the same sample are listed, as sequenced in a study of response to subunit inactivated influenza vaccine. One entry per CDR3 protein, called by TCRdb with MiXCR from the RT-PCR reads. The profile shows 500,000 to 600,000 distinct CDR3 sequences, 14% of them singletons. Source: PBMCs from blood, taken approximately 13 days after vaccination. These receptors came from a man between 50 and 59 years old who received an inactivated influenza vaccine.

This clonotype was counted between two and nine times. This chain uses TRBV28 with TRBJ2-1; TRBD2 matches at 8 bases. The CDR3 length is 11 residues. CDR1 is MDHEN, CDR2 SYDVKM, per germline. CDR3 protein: CAHRGGSEQFF. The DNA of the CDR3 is TGTGCACACCGGGGGGGGAGTGAGCAGTTCTTC.

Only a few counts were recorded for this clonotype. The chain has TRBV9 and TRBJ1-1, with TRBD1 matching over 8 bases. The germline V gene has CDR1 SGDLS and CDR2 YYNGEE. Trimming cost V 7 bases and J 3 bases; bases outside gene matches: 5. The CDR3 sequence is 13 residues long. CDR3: CASSGTGYTEAFF. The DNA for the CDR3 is TGTGCCAGCTCCGGGACAGGCTACACTGAAGCTTTCTTT.

The chain's CDR3 is CASRKTGGRETQYF. The CDR3 nucleotides are TGTGCCAGCAGGAAGACAGGGGGCCGGGAGACCCAGTACTTC. V is TRBV6-1 and J is TRBJ2-5; TRBD1 agrees at 10 bases. Germline V lookup: CDR1 MNHNS, CDR2 SASEGT. This CDR3 comprises 14 residues. V trimming: 6 bases; J trimming: 5 bases; junction bases outside the gene matches: 6.

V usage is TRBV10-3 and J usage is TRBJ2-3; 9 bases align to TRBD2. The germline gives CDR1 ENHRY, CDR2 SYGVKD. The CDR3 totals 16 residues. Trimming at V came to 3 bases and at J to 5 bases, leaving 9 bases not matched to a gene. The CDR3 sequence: CAISDLAGPSLDTQYF. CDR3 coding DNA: TGTGCCATCAGTGATCTAGCGGGGCCGAGCCTAGATACGCAGTATTTT.

CDR3 residues: CASREGTDSYNEQFF. The CDR3 DNA sequence: TGTGCCAGCAGGGAGGGGACGGACTCCTACAATGAGCAGTTCTTC. The chain couples TRBV2 to TRBJ2-1, with D possibly being TRBD2 (6 bases). CDR3 length: 15 residues. V was cut by 6 bases and J by 0 bases, with 12 bases left in between. The germline CDR1 and CDR2 sequences are SNHLY and FYNNEI. The full variable domain, its missing parts supplied by reference TRBV2 and TRBJ2-1, is EPEVTQTPSHQVTQMGQEVILRCVPISNHLYFYWYRQILGQKVEFLVSFYNNEISEKSEIFDDQFSVERPDGSNFTLKIRSTKLEDSAMYFCASREGTDSYNEQFFGPGTRLTVL.

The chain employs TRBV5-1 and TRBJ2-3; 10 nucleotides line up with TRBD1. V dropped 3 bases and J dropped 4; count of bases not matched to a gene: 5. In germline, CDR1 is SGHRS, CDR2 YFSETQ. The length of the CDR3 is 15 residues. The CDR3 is CASSSGTGEADTQYF. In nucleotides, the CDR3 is TGCGCCAGCAGCTCCGGGACAGGGGAAGCAGATACGCAGTATTTT.

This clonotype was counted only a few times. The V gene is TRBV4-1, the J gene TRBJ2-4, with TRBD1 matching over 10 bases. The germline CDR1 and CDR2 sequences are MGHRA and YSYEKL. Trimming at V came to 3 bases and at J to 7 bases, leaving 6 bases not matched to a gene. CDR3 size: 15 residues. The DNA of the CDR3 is TGCGCCAGCAGCCACCCAAAGGACAGGGGGAACATTCAGTACTTC. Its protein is CASSHPKDRGNIQYF.

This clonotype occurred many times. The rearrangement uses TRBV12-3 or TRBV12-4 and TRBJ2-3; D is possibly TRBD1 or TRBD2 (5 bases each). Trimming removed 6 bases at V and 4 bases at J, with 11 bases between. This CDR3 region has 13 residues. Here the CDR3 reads CASRLQDSDTQYF. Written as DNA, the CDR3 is TGTGCCAGCAGGTTACAGGACTCAGATACGCAGTATTTT.

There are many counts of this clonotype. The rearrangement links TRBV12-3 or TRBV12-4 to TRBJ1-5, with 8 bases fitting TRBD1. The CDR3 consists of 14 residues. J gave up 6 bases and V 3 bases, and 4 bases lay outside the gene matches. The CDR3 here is CASSLGTGFQPQHF. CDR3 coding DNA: TGTGCCAGCAGTTTGGGGACAGGTTTTCAGCCCCAGCATTTT.

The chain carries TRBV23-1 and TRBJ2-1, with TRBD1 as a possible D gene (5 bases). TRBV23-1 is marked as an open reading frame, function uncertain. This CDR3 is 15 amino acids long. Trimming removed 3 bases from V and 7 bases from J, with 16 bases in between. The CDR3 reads CASSHLARVFNEQFF. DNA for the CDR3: TGCGCCAGCAGTCACCTCGCCAGGGTTTTTAATGAGCAGTTCTTC.

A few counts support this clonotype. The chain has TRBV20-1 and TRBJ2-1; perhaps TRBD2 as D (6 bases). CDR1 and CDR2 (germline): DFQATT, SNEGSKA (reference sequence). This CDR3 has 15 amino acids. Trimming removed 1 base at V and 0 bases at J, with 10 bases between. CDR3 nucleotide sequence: TGCAGTGCTAGAGGTGACGGGAGCTCCTACAATGAGCAGTTCTTC. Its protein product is CSARGDGSSYNEQFF.

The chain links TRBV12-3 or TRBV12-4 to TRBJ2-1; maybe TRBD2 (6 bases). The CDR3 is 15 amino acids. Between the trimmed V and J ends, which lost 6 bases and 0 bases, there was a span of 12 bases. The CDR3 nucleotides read TGTGCCAGCAGCCACCCGACTAGCTCCTACAATGAGCAGTTCTTC. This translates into CASSHPTSSYNEQFF.

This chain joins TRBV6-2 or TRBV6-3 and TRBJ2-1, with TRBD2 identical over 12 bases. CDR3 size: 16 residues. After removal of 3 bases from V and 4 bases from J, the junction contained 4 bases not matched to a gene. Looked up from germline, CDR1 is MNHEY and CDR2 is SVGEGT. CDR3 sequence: CASSYWTSGIYNEQFF. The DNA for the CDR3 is TGTGCCAGCAGTTATTGGACTAGCGGGATATACAATGAGCAGTTCTTC.

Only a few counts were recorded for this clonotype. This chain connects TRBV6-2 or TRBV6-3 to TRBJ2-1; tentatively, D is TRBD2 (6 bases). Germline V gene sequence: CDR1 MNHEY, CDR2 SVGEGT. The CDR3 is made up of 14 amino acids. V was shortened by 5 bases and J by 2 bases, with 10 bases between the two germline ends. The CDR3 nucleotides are TGTGCCAGCAGTCGGGACTCAGCCTACAATGAGCAGTTCTTC. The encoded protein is CASSRDSAYNEQFF.

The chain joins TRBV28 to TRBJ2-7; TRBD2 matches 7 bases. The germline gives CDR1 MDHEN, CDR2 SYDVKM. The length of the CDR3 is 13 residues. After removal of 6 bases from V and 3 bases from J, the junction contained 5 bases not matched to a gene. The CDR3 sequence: CASRASGNYEQYF. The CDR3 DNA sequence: TGTGCCAGCAGGGCAAGCGGGAACTACGAGCAGTACTTC.

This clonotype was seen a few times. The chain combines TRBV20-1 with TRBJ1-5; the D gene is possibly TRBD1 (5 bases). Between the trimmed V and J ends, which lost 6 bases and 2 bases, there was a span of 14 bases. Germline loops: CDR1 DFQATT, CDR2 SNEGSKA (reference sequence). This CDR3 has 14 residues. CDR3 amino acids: CSAQRGVRNQPQHF. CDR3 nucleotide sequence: TGCAGTGCCCAGAGGGGAGTCCGCAATCAGCCCCAGCATTTT.

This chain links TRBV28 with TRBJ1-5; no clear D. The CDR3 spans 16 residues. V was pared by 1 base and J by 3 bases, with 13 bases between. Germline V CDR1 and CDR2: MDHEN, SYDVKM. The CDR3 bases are TGTGCCAGCAGTTTATTCGGCAACCCGGCCAATCAGCCCCAGCATTTT. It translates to CASSLFGNPANQPQHF.

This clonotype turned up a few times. The CDR3, as DNA: TGTGCCAGCAGCTTAGAACTCGCCCGCACAGATACGCAGTATTTT. Translated: CASSLELARTDTQYF. The chain joins TRBV7-9 to TRBJ2-3; no clear D. The CDR3 runs to 15 residues. V gave up 1 base and J gave up 1 base, with 9 bases separating them. CDR1 is SEHNR, CDR2 FQNEAQ, per germline (reference sequence).

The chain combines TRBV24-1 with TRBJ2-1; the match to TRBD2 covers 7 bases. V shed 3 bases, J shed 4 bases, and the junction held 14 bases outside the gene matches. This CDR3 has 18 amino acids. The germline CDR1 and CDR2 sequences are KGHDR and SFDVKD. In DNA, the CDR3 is TGTGCCACCAGTGATCGAGGTGCGATAAGCGGGAATTACAATGAGCAGTTCTTC. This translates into CATSDRGAISGNYNEQFF.

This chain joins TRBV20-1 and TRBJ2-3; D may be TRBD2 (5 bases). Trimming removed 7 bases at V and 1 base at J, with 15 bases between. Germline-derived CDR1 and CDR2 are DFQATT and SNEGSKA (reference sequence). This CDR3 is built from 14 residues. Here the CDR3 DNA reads TGCAGTGTAATAGCGCTTTCTGGCACAGATACGCAGTATTTT. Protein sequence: CSVIALSGTDTQYF.

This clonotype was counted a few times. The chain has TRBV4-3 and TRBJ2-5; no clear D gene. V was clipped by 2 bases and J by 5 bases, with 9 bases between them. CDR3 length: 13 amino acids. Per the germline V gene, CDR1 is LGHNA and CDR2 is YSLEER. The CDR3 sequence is CASSQLGMETQYF. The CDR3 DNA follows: TGCGCCAGCAGCCAACTTGGGATGGAGACCCAGTACTTC.

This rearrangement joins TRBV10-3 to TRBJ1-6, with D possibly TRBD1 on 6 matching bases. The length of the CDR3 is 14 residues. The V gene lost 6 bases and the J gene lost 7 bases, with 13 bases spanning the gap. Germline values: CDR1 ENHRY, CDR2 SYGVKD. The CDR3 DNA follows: TGTGCCATCAGGGAGAACAGGGTCAATTCACCCCTCCACTTT. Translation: CAIRENRVNSPLHF.

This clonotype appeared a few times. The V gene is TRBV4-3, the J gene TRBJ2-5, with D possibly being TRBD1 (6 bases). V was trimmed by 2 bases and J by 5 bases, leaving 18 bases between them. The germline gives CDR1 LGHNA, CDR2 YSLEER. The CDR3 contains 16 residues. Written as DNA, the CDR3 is TGCGCCAGCAGCCAAACGAATAGGGACACGTGGGAGACCCAGTACTTC. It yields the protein CASSQTNRDTWETQYF.

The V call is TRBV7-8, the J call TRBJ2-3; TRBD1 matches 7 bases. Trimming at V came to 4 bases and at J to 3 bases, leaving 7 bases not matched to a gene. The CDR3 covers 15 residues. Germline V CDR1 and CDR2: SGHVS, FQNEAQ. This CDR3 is CASSCPGQMTDTQYF. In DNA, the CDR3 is TGTGCCAGCAGCTGCCCGGGACAGATGACAGATACGCAGTATTTT.

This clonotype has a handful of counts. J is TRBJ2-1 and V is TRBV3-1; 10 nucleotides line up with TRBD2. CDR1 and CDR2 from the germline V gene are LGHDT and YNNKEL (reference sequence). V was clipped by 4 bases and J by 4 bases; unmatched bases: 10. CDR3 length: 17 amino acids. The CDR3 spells CASSPGSGRAIYNEQFF. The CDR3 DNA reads TGTGCCAGCAGCCCAGGGAGCGGGAGGGCTATTTACAATGAGCAGTTCTTC.

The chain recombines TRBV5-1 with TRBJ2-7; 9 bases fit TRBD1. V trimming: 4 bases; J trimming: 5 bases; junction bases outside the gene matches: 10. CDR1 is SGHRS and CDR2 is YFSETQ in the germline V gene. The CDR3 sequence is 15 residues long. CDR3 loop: CASSRGQGMSHEQYF. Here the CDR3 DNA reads TGCGCCAGCAGCCGCGGACAGGGGATGAGCCACGAGCAGTACTTC.

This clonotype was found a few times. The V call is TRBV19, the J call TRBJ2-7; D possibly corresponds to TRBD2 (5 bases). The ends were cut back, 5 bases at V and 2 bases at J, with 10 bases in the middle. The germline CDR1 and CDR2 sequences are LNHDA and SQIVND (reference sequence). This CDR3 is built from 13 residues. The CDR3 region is CASSPEGTYEQYF. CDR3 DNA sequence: TGTGCCAGTAGTCCAGAGGGAACCTACGAGCAGTACTTC.

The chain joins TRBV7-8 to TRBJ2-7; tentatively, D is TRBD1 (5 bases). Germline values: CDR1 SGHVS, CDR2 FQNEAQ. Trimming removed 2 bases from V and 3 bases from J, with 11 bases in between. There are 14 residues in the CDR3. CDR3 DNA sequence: TGTGCCAGCAGCTTACAGGGCTACTTCTACGAGCAGTACTTC. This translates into CASSLQGYFYEQYF.

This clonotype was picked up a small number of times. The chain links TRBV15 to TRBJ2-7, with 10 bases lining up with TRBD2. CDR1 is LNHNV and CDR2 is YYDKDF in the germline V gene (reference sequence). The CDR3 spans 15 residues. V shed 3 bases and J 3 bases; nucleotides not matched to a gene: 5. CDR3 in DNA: TGTGCCACCAGCAGCGAAAGCGGGAGGGTCTACGAGCAGTACTTC. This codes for CATSSESGRVYEQYF.

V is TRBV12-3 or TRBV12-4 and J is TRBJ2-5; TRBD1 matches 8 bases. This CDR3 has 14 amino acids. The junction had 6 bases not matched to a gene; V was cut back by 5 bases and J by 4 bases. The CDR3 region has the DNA TGTGCCAGCAGTCCACAGGGGGTGGTAGAGACCCAGTACTTC. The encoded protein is CASSPQGVVETQYF.